The next 32 T cell receptor beta chains were all read from a single sample in a study of CD8 T cells in ankylosing spondylitis (dated by TCRdb to about 2017). Receptor amplification or capture employed 5' RACE. TCRdb shows the sequencer as Illumina HiSeq 2500. The public sequencing data were trimmed at Q25 with fastp and processed into clonotypes with MiXCR by TCRdb, which kept only in-frame beta chains. Rows with a matching CDR3 protein are joined into one entry that keeps the most common DNA and genes. The sample data list 300,000 to 400,000 distinct CDR3 sequences, and roughly 22% of these were observed just once. About an eighth of the sample is in the top ten clones. The sequenced material came from blood, either unsorted or a sorted T cell fraction (not recorded which). These receptor sequences come from a male donor with ankylosing spondylitis or in good health (not recorded which).

The chain joins TRBV20-1 to TRBJ2-3; a possible D gene is TRBD1 (6 bases). CDR1 DFQATT and CDR2 SNEGSKA come from the germline V gene (reference sequence). V lost 3 bases and J 6 bases, leaving 13 bases between the germline ends. This CDR3 region has 13 residues. The CDR3 loop is CSARGQGMDTQYF. CDR3 nucleotide sequence: TGCAGTGCTAGGGGGCAGGGGATGGATACGCAGTATTTT.

This clonotype was detected only a few times. V is TRBV10-2 and J is TRBJ2-7, with D tentatively TRBD2 (7 bases). Germline CDR1 reads WSHSY; CDR2 reads SAAADI. This CDR3 comprises 11 residues. Trimming took 8 bases from V and 6 from J, leaving 11 bases between them. The CDR3 loop is CASLAGAEQYF. The CDR3 nucleotides are TGCGCCAGCCTGGCGGGGGCCGAGCAGTACTTC.

The chain uses TRBV4-1 and TRBJ2-3; D is perhaps TRBD1 or TRBD2 (5 bases each). The V gene's germline CDR1 is MGHRA and CDR2 YSYEKL. The length of the CDR3 is 17 residues. Trimming pared 1 base from V and 0 bases from J, leaving 14 bases between. CDR3 DNA: TGCGCCAGCAGCCAAGCTCCCCCGGGACCGAGCACAGATACGCAGTATTTT. This encodes CASSQAPPGPSTDTQYF.

The gene calls are TRBV10-2 and TRBJ2-1, with 7 bases aligning to TRBD1. Losses at the gene ends were 6 bases for V and 8 bases for J; bases not matched to a gene: 13. Germline assignment: CDR1 WSHSY and CDR2 SAAADI. The CDR3 runs 15 residues. CDR3 residues: CASSEDRDGLYEQFF. The DNA for the CDR3 is TGCGCCAGCAGCGAAGACAGGGACGGATTATATGAGCAGTTCTTC.

The chain is built from TRBV18 and TRBJ1-1; a possible D gene is TRBD1 (5 bases). The germline gives CDR1 KGHSH, CDR2 LQKENI. The germline V and J ends were trimmed by 5 bases and 3 bases, with 16 bases remaining between them. CDR3 length: 15 amino acids. This CDR3 reads CASSAFREGYTEAFF. The CDR3 bases are TGTGCCAGCTCAGCCTTCAGGGAGGGATACACTGAAGCTTTCTTT.

This clonotype has only a few counts. V and J are TRBV30 and TRBJ2-2, with D perhaps assigned TRBD1 or TRBD2 (6 bases each). Germline lookup yields CDR1 GTSNPN and CDR2 SVGIG (reference sequence). The CDR3 covers 11 residues. V was pared by 8 bases and J by 6 bases, with 10 bases between. The CDR3 DNA follows: TGTGCCACGGAGGGGGCCGGGGAGCTGTTTTTT. This sequence encodes CATEGAGELFF.

This clonotype turned up a few times. The chain links TRBV30 to TRBJ1-6; 7 nucleotides agree with TRBD1. The germline V gene encodes CDR1 GTSNPN and CDR2 SVGIG (reference sequence). The CDR3 runs to 13 residues. With V trimmed by 2 bases and J by 11 bases, 6 bases remained unmatched. In DNA, the CDR3 is TGTGCCTGGAGTACGAACACAGGGGCACCCCTCCACTTT. The encoded protein is CAWSTNTGAPLHF.

This clonotype has a handful of counts. The V call is TRBV5-1, the J call TRBJ2-1; no clear D. The germline V gene encodes CDR1 SGHRS and CDR2 YFSETQ. This CDR3 region has 12 residues. Between the trimmed V and J ends, which lost 4 bases and 5 bases, there was a span of 7 bases. The CDR3 sequence: CASSPGNNEQFF. In nucleotides, the CDR3 is TGCGCCAGCAGCCCCGGAAACAATGAGCAGTTCTTC.

The CDR3 region has the DNA TGTGCCAGCAGGCCTCCTACAGGATTTAACACCGGGGAGCTGTTTTTT. It encodes CASRPPTGFNTGELFF. The chain recombines TRBV12-3 or TRBV12-4 with TRBJ2-2, with D possibly matching TRBD1 (5 bases). V was trimmed by 6 bases and J by 2 bases, leaving 16 bases between them. The CDR3 has 16 amino acids.

The sample holds a few counts of this clonotype. The chain has TRBV10-2 and TRBJ2-1, with D perhaps matching TRBD1 (5 bases). From germline, CDR1 is WSHSY and CDR2 SAAADI. V lost 3 bases and J 1 base, leaving 10 bases between the germline ends. The CDR3 length is 15 residues. The CDR3 DNA reads TGCGCCAGCAGTGACCCAGGGTCGTCCTACAATGAGCAGTTCTTC. It translates to CASSDPGSSYNEQFF.

The CDR3 is CASSLALGEETQYF. CDR3 sequence (DNA): TGTGCCAGCAGCTTAGCTCTAGGGGAGGAGACCCAGTACTTC. The J gene is TRBJ2-5, the V gene TRBV7-9; perhaps D is TRBD1 or TRBD2 (5 bases each). Trimming left V 0 bases short and J 5 bases short, with 10 bases between. The CDR3 has 14 residues. Germline values: CDR1 SEHNR, CDR2 FQNEAQ (reference sequence).

The chain combines TRBV7-9 with TRBJ2-1; 13 bases align to TRBD2. The germline CDR1 and CDR2 sequences are SEHNR and FQNEAQ (reference sequence). V trimming: 5 bases; J trimming: 4 bases; junction bases outside the gene matches: 8. The CDR3 has 17 amino acids. The CDR3 protein is CASSAGLAGDLYNEQFF. The DNA of the CDR3 is TGTGCCAGCAGCGCCGGACTAGCGGGGGATTTATACAATGAGCAGTTCTTC.

This rearrangement joins TRBV4-1 to TRBJ2-5; D ambiguous. This CDR3 spans 14 amino acids. V was trimmed by 0 bases and J by 6 bases, leaving 11 bases between them. The germline gives CDR1 MGHRA, CDR2 YSYEKL. CDR3 in amino acids: CASSQDFLVQTQYF. Written as DNA, the CDR3 is TGCGCCAGCAGCCAAGATTTTTTGGTGCAGACCCAGTACTTC.

In its sample, this clonotype was seen a few times. The chain carries TRBV27 and TRBJ1-2; 8 bases match TRBD1. V was pared by 6 bases and J by 0 bases, with 9 bases of the junction left unmatched. The CDR3 is 16 amino acids. Germline V CDR1 and CDR2: MNHEY, SMNVEV (reference sequence). The CDR3 DNA reads as TGTGCCAGCAGATGGACAGGGACCCTCGCTAACTATGGCTACACCTTC. It translates to CASRWTGTLANYGYTF.

This clonotype showed up just a few times. The chain has TRBV7-6 and TRBJ2-7, with a tentative D call TRBD1 (5 bases). The CDR3 runs to 14 residues. V gave up 4 bases and J gave up 3 bases, with 13 bases separating them. Germline CDR1 is SGHVS and CDR2 is FNYEAQ. The DNA for the CDR3 is TGTGCCAGCAGCTCACACGATCAGGGCTACGAGCAGTACTTC. Its translation: CASSSHDQGYEQYF.

This chain joins TRBV9 and TRBJ2-7; either TRBD1 or TRBD2 may supply D (5 bases each). V lost 0 bases, J lost 3 bases, and 19 bases lay in between. Germline loops: CDR1 SGDLS, CDR2 YYNGEE. This CDR3 region has 17 residues. The CDR3, as DNA: TGTGCCAGCAGCGTAGATCCTCGGGGCACACGAAGCTACGAGCAGTACTTC. It yields the protein CASSVDPRGTRSYEQYF.

This chain joins TRBV7-8 and TRBJ2-3; TRBD2 aligns across 12 bases. The CDR3 runs to 16 residues. In germline, CDR1 is SGHVS, CDR2 FQNEAQ. J gave up 8 bases and V 4 bases, and 10 bases lay outside the gene matches. The CDR3 nucleotides read TGTGCCAGCAGCTCCCAGCCTAGCGGGGGGGCGGGTACGCAGTATTTT. Translating gives CASSSQPSGGAGTQYF.

This clonotype was found a few times. This is likely a read error, given that the CDR3 carries no conserved phenylalanine or tryptophan at its end. This chain links TRBV9 with TRBJ2-7, with D perhaps TRBD1 or TRBD2 (5 bases each). V shed 0 bases and J shed 4 bases, with 8 bases lying between them. The CDR3 runs 13 residues. Looked up from germline, CDR1 is SGDLS and CDR2 is YYNGEE. This CDR3 reads CASSVDGGYEQYL. CDR3 in DNA: TGTGCCAGCAGCGTAGATGGGGGATACGAGCAGTACCTC.

The chain uses TRBV13 and TRBJ2-1, with TRBD1 matching over 9 bases. Losses at the gene ends were 5 bases for V and 7 bases for J; bases not matched to a gene: 12. This CDR3 spans 16 amino acids. Germline CDR1 and CDR2: PRHDT and FYEKMQ (reference sequence). CDR3 nucleotide sequence: TGTGCCAGCAGCGCCGGAGGGACAGGGCTTTTAAATGAGCAGTTCTTC. This codes for CASSAGGTGLLNEQFF.

The chain joins TRBV5-5 to TRBJ2-7, with 11 bases that match TRBD2. Per the germline V gene, CDR1 is SGHKS and CDR2 is YYEKEE (reference sequence). The CDR3 consists of 16 residues. V shed 1 base, J shed 2 bases, and the junction held 5 bases outside the gene matches. The DNA of the CDR3 is TGTGCCAGCAGCTTGAAGACTAGCGGGGTCCCCTACGAGCAGTACTTC. As protein: CASSLKTSGVPYEQYF.

The chain carries TRBV7-8 and TRBJ2-3; D ambiguous. V dropped 1 base and J dropped 4 bases, with 9 bases sitting between them. This CDR3 contains 14 residues. Germline V lookup: CDR1 SGHVS, CDR2 FQNEAQ. This CDR3 reads CASSLVAGPDTQYF. The CDR3 nucleotides are TGTGCCAGCAGCTTAGTAGCCGGGCCAGATACGCAGTATTTT.

The rearrangement uses TRBV9 and TRBJ2-3; D unresolved. This CDR3 has 15 residues. CDR1 is SGDLS and CDR2 is YYNGEE in the germline V gene. Trimming left V 1 base short and J 2 bases short, with 11 bases between. The CDR3 reads CASSVQSHPTDTQYF. DNA of the CDR3: TGTGCCAGCAGCGTACAATCCCATCCCACAGATACGCAGTATTTT.

This clonotype was seen more than once but under ten times. This chain joins TRBV4-2 and TRBJ2-2; D is unresolved. This CDR3 region has 14 residues. Germline CDR1 reads LGHNA; CDR2 reads YNFKEQ. Trimming removed 0 bases from V and 7 bases from J, with 9 bases in between. This CDR3 is CASSQDSGVGELFF. As DNA, the CDR3 is TGTGCCAGCAGCCAAGATTCGGGTGTCGGGGAGCTGTTTTTT.

V gene TRBV6-2 or TRBV6-3 combines with J gene TRBJ2-1; the D gene is possibly TRBD2 (6 bases). CDR1 is MNHEY and CDR2 is SVGEGT in the germline V gene. Between the trimmed V and J ends, which lost 7 bases and 5 bases, there was a span of 12 bases. CDR3 size: 13 residues. The CDR3 DNA is TGTGCCAGCATGTTGCGGGGAAACAATGAGCAGTTCTTC. Translation gives CASMLRGNNEQFF.

The genes are TRBV20-1 and TRBJ2-3; 7 bases agree with TRBD1. The CDR3 covers 14 residues. In germline, CDR1 is DFQATT, CDR2 SNEGSKA (reference sequence). Trimming took 5 bases from V and 6 from J; bases not matched to a gene: 11. The CDR3: CSAPGTARFDTQYF. The CDR3 DNA is TGCAGTGCTCCCGGGACAGCCCGATTCGATACGCAGTATTTT.

In DNA form, the CDR3 reads TGCGCCAGCAGCCAGACCCAGGGAAACGAGCAGTACTTC. Amino acids: CASSQTQGNEQYF. V usage is TRBV5-1 and J usage is TRBJ2-7, with D tentatively TRBD1 (5 bases). The V gene's germline CDR1 is SGHRS and CDR2 YFSETQ. Trimming shortened V by 4 bases and J by 5 bases, and 13 bases separated the two germline ends. CDR3 length: 13 residues.

The chain carries TRBV2 and TRBJ2-7, with 7 positions matching TRBD1. The CDR3 is 14 residues long. Germline V CDR1 and CDR2: SNHLY, FYNNEI. The trim removed 6 bases at V and 3 bases at J, leaving 8 bases unmatched. The CDR3 sequence is CASRGPGQIYEQYF. The CDR3 nucleotides are TGTGCCAGCAGAGGTCCGGGACAGATCTACGAGCAGTACTTC.

The V gene is TRBV12-3 or TRBV12-4, the J gene TRBJ2-1; 12 bases line up with TRBD2. This CDR3 spans 16 amino acids. The trim removed 6 bases at V and 6 bases at J, leaving 9 bases unmatched. CDR3 region: CASRPPTSGGGNEQFF. The DNA for the CDR3 is TGTGCCAGCAGACCCCCGACTAGCGGGGGAGGCAATGAGCAGTTCTTC.

The rearrangement joins TRBV12-3 or TRBV12-4 to TRBJ2-1; the D gene could be TRBD1 or TRBD2 (5 bases each). V was trimmed by 6 bases and J by 8 bases, leaving 17 bases between them. This CDR3 is 14 amino acids long. The CDR3 region is CASRGEGLEDEQFF. The CDR3 nucleotides read TGTGCCAGCAGGGGCGAGGGGTTAGAGGATGAGCAGTTCTTC.

This clonotype was picked up a small number of times. This chain links TRBV7-8 with TRBJ2-5; D call uncertain. The germline V gene encodes CDR1 SGHVS and CDR2 FQNEAQ. The CDR3 runs to 15 residues. V gave up 1 base and J gave up 4 bases, with 13 bases separating them. CDR3 sequence (DNA): TGTGCCAGCAGCTTAGGAGCTATGGTCGGAGAGACCCAGTACTTC. Encoded protein: CASSLGAMVGETQYF.

The CDR3 nucleotides are TGTGCCATCTGGAGCGCAACTAATGAAAAACTGTTTTTT. Translated, it gives CAIWSATNEKLFF. The chain joins TRBV10-3 to TRBJ1-4; no clear D gene. The CDR3 totals 13 residues. CDR1 is ENHRY, CDR2 SYGVKD, per germline. Between the trimmed V and J ends, which lost 8 bases and 0 bases, there was a span of 7 bases.

The genes are TRBV6-5 and TRBJ2-3; D assignment may be TRBD1 or TRBD2 (6 bases each). Germline loops: CDR1 MNHEY, CDR2 SVGAGI. V shed 8 bases and J shed 4 bases, with 7 bases lying between them. The CDR3 covers 11 residues. The DNA of the CDR3 is TGTGCCAGCGGGGGGCCAGATACGCAGTATTTT. Its translation is CASGGPDTQYF.